Following are 11 T cell receptor beta chains from one sample sequenced in a study of cytomegalovirus exposure and HLA in healthy donors. The PCR ran on 60 Vbeta and 13 Jbeta primers. The method was immunoSEQ multiplex PCR; TCRdb's version includes in-frame clones alone and lacks a portion of them. The sample records 62,000 or so clones, roughly 80% being singletons. Material: PBMCs. The receptors shown here come from a man younger than 45 in good health and CMV-seronegative.

The chain is built from TRBV5-4 and TRBJ2-3; possible D gene TRBD2, 6 bases. V lost 4 bases and J 4 bases, leaving 10 bases between the germline ends. The CDR3 sequence is 13 residues long. Looked up from germline, CDR1 is SGHNT and CDR2 is YYREEE (reference sequence). The CDR3 loop reads CASSPSGADTQYF. The CDR3 nucleotides read TGTGCCAGCAGCCCTTCGGGGGCAGATACGCAGTATTTT.

This chain connects TRBV15 to TRBJ2-2; no clear D gene. V shed 5 bases and J shed 5 bases, with 9 bases lying between them. Germline-derived CDR1 and CDR2 are LNHNV and YYDKDF (reference sequence). The CDR3 contains 13 residues. Here the CDR3 DNA reads TGTGCCACCAGCGCGACGAGGACCGGGGAGCTGTTTTTT. Translating gives CATSATRTGELFF. The full variable domain, rest sourced from reference TRBV15 and TRBJ2-2, is DAMVIQNPRYQVTQFGKPVTLSCSQTLNHNVMYWYQQKSSQAPKLLFHYYDKDFNNEADTPDNFQSRRPNTSFCFLDIRSPGLGDTAMYLCATSATRTGELFFGEGSRLTVL.

This chain joins TRBV5-5 and TRBJ2-7, with D maybe TRBD1 (5 bases). The V and J ends lost 0 bases and 3 bases respectively, with 7 bases between them. The germline gives CDR1 SGHKS, CDR2 YYEKEE (reference sequence). CDR3 length: 13 amino acids. Written as DNA, the CDR3 is TGTGCCAGCAGCTTGGAGGGGCACTACGAGCAGTACTTC. This codes for CASSLEGHYEQYF. The variable domain in full, completed from reference TRBV5-5 and TRBJ2-7, reads DAGVTQSPTHLIKTRGQQVTLRCSPISGHKSVSWYQQVLGQGPQFIFQYYEKEERGRGNFPDRFSARQFPNYSSELNVNALLLGDSALYLCASSLEGHYEQYFGPGTRLTVT.

CDR3 nucleotide sequence: TGTGCCAGCAGCTTGGGGACTAGCGGGGCCTCCTACAATGAGCAGTTCTTC. This sequence encodes CASSLGTSGASYNEQFF. This sequence joins TRBV7-6 and TRBJ2-1; 13 nucleotides agree with TRBD2. The trim removed 3 bases at V and 0 bases at J, leaving 2 bases unmatched. The germline gives CDR1 SGHVS, CDR2 FNYEAQ. The CDR3 is 17 residues long.

This clone was seen only a few times. The chain carries TRBV4-3 and TRBJ1-2, with a tentative D call TRBD1 (5 bases). Germline V CDR1 and CDR2: LGHNA, YSLEER. The CDR3 loop spans 13 amino acids. The V and J ends lost 3 bases and 4 bases respectively, with 9 bases between them. CDR3 loop: CASSQTDTYGYTF. Written as DNA, the CDR3 is TGCGCCAGCAGCCAGACGGACACCTATGGCTACACCTTC.

The chain combines TRBV7-9 with TRBJ2-7; D unresolved. CDR3 size: 14 residues. Trimming cost V 1 base and J 0 bases, with 7 bases left between them. Germline loops: CDR1 SEHNR, CDR2 FQNEAQ (reference sequence). CDR3 region: CASSLGAVSYEQYF. The CDR3 coding sequence is TGTGCCAGCAGCTTAGGGGCTGTCTCCTACGAGCAGTACTTC.

The V call is TRBV18, the J call TRBJ2-4; 7 bases are a match to TRBD1. The CDR3 is made up of 17 amino acids. Unmatched junction bases numbered 11, after V lost 6 bases and J lost 0 bases. Germline CDR1 reads KGHSH; CDR2 reads LQKENI. In DNA form, the CDR3 reads TGTGCCAGCTCGCCATCGGCTGAGGGGGCAGCCAAAAACATTCAGTACTTC. Protein product: CASSPSAEGAAKNIQYF.

The gene calls are TRBV7-8 and TRBJ1-5; TRBD1 agrees at 8 bases. This CDR3 has 13 residues. Germline CDR1 SGHVS, CDR2 FQNEAQ. V was pared by 2 bases and J by 15 bases, with 9 bases of the junction left unmatched. The CDR3 bases are TGTGCCAGCAGCTTACAGACAGGGGAGGGAGTGCATTTT. As protein: CASSLQTGEGVHF.

The V and J genes are TRBV4-3 and TRBJ2-1; TRBD1 agrees at 8 bases. The trim removed 0 bases at V and 6 bases at J, leaving 7 bases unmatched. The CDR3 is 16 amino acids. CDR1 and CDR2 from the germline V gene are LGHNA and YSLEER. The CDR3 here is CASSQDNQGAGNEQFF. The CDR3 DNA is TGCGCCAGCAGCCAAGATAATCAGGGGGCAGGCAATGAGCAGTTCTTC.

This chain links TRBV11-2 with TRBJ1-2; 7 bases align to TRBD1. This CDR3 is built from 14 residues. V lost 0 bases to trimming and J lost 3 bases; unmatched junction nucleotides: 1. The germline V gene has CDR1 SGHAT and CDR2 FQNNGV. The CDR3 sequence is CASSLETGHYGYTF. The CDR3 coding sequence is TGTGCCAGCAGCTTAGAGACAGGGCACTATGGCTACACCTTC.

The table lists this clone with a few counts. V gene TRBV9 combines with J gene TRBJ1-2, with 9 positions matching TRBD1. The CDR3 totals 14 residues. CDR1 is SGDLS and CDR2 is YYNGEE in the germline V gene. V was pared by 6 bases and J by 3 bases, with 6 bases of the junction left unmatched. DNA of the CDR3: TGTGCCAGCACCTCAAGACAGGGGGACTATGGCTACACCTTC. Translated, it gives CASTSRQGDYGYTF.